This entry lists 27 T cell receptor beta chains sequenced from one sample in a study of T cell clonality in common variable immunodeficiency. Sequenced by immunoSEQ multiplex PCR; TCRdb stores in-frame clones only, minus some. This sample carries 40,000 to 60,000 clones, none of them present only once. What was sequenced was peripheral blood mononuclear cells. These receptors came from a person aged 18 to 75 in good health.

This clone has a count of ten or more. The CDR3 reads CASSLLATQYF. The part of the CDR3 DNA that was read is TGTGCCAGCAGCTTATTAGCTACG. The chain joins TRBV6-2 or TRBV6-3 to TRBJ2-3; unclear D gene. Sequencing ends 3 residues short of the CDR3 end; the germline J gene provides the rest. V was pared by 6 bases and J by 8 bases, with 9 bases between. Germline assignment: CDR1 MNHEY and CDR2 SVGEGT. The CDR3 runs to 11 residues.

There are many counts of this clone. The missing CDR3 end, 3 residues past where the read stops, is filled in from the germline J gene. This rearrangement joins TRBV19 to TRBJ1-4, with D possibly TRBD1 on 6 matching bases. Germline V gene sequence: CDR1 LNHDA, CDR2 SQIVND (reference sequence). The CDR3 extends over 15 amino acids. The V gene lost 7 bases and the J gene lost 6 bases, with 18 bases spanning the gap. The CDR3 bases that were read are TGTGCCAGTACCACGGGGGGGGCAGATGATGAAAAA. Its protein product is CASTTGGADDEK. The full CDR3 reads CASTTGGADDEKLFF.

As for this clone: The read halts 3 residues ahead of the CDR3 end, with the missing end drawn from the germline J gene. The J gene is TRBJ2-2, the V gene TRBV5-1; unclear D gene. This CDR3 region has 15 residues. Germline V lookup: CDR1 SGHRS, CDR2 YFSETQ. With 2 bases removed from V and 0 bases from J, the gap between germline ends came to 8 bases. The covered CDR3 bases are TGCGCCAGCAGCTTTTCGACACCGAACACCGGGGAG. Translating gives CASSFSTPNTGE. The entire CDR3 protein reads CASSFSTPNTGELFF.

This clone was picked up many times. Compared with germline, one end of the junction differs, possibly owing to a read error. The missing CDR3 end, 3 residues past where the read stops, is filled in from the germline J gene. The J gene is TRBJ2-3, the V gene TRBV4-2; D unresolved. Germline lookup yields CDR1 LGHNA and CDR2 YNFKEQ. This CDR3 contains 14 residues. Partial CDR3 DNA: TGCGCCAGCAGCCAACGTTTAGCAAGTGACACG. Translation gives CASSQRLASDT. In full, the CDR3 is CASSQRLASDTQYF.

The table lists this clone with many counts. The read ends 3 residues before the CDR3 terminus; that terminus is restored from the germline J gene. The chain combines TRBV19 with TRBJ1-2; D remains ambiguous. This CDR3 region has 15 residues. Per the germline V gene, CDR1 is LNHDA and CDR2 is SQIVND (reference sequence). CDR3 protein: CASSPHSRGEGGYTF. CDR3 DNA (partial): TGTGCCAGTAGTCCCCACTCGCGGGGTGAGGGCGGC.

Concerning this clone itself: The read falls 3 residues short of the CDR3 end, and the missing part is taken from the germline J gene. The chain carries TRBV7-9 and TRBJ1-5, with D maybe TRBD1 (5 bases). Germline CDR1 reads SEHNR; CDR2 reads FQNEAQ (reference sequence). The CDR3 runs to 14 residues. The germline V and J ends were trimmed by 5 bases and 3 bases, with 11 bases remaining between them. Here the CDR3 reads CASSRGLDNQPQHF. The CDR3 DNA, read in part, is TGTGCCAGCAGCCGGGGACTGGACAATCAGCCC.

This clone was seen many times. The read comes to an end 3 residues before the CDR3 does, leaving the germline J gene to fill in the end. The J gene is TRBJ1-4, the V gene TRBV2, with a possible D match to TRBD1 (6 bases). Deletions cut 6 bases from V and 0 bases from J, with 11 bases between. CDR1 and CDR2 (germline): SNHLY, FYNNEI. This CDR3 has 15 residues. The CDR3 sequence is CASRSQGATNEKLFF. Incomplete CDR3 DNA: TGTGCCAGCAGGTCACAGGGCGCAACTAATGAAAAA.

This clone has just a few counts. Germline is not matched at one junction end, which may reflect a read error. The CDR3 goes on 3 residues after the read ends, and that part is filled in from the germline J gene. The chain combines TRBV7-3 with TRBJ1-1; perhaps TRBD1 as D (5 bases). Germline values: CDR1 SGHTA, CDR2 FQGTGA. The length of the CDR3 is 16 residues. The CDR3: CAGSFVGRLVPDTAFF. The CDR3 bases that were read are TGTGCCGGCAGTTTTGTGGGGCGATTAGTACCAGATACG.

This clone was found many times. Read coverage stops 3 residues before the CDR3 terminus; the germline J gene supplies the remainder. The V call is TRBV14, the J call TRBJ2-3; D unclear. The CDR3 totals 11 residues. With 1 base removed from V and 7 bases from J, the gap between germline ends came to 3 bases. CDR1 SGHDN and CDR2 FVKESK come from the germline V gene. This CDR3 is CASSQANTQYF. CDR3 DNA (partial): TGTGCCAGCAGCCAAGCCAATACG.

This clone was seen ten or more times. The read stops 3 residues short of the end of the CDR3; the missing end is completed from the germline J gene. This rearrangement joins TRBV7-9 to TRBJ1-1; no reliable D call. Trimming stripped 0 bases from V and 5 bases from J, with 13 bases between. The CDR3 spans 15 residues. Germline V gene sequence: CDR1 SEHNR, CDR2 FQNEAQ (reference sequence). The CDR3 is CASSLAQFPGTEAFF. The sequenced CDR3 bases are TGTGCCAGCAGCTTAGCACAGTTCCCTGGGACTGAA.

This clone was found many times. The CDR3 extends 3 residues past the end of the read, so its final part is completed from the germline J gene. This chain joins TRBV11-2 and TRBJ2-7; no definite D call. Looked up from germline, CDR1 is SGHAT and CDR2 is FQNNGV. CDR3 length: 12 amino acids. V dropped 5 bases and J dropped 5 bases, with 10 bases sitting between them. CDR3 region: CASSPSFHEQYF. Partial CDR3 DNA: TGTGCCAGCAGCCCTAGTTTCCACGAG.

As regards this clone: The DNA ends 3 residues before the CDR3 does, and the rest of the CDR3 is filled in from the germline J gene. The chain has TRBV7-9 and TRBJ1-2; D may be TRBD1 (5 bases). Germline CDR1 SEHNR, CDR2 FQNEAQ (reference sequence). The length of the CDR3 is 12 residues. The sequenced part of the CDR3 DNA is TGTGCCAGCAGCTTAGGGGGCTACGAC. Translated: CASSLGGYD. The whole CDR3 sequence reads CASSLGGYDYTF.

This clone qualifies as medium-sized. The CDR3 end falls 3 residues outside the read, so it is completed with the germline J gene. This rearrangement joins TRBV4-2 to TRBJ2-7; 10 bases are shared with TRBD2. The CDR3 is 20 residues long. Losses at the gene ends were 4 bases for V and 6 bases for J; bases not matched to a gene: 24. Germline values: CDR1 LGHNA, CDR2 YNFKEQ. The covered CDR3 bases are TGTGCCAGCAGCCCCACCCAACCCTTAGGGCTAGCGGGAGTATCAGCCGAG. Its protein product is CASSPTQPLGLAGVSAE. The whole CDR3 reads CASSPTQPLGLAGVSAEQYF.

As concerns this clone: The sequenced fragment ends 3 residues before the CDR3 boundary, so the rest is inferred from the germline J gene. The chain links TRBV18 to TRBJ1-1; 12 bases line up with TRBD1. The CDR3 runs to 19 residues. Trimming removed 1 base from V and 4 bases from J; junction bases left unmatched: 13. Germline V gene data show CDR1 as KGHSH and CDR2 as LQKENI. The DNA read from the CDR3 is TGTGCCAGCTCACCACTTGTTTCCGGGACAGGGGGCCTGGGCACTGAA. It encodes CASSPLVSGTGGLGTE. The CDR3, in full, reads CASSPLVSGTGGLGTEAFF.

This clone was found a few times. CDR3 DNA (partial): TGTGCCAGTCACCAAAACAGGAATCAGCCG. Its protein is CASHQNRNQP. The full-length CDR3 reads as CASHQNRNQPQYF. This rearrangement joins TRBV19 to TRBJ2-3, with D possibly being TRBD1 (5 bases). The read halts 3 residues ahead of the CDR3 end, with the missing end drawn from the germline J gene. This CDR3 comprises 13 residues. The V gene's germline CDR1 is LNHDA and CDR2 SQIVND (reference sequence). Complete variable domain (other parts from reference TRBV19 and TRBJ2-3): DGGITQSPKYLFRKEGQNVTLSCEQNLNHDAMYWYRQDPGQGLRLIYYSQIVNDFQKGDIAEGYSVSREKKESFPLTVTSAQKNPTAFYLCASHQNRNQPQYFGPGTRLTVL.

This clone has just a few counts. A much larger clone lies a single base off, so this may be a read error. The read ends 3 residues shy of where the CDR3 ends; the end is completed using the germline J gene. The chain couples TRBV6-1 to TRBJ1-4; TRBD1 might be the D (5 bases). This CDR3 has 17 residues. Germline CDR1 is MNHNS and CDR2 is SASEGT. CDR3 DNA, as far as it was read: TGTGCCAGCAGTGAAGCCAAAACCAGGTCTGGGGCCAACGTA. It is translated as CASSEAKTRSGANV. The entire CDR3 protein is CASSEAKTRSGANVLFF.

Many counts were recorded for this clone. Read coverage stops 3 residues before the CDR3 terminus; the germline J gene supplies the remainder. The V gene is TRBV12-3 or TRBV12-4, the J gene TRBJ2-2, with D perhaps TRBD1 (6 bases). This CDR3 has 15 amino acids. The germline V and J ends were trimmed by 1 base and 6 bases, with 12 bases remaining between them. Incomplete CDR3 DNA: TGTGCCAGCAGTTTAGGGGGGCTCGGGGCCGGGGAG. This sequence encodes CASSLGGLGAGE. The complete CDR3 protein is CASSLGGLGAGELFF.

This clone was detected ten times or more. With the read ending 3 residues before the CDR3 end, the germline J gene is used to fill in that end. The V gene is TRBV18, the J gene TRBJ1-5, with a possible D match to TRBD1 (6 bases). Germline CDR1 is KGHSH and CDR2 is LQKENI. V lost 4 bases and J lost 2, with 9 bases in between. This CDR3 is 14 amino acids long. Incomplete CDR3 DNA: TGTGCCAGCTCACGGACAGAGGGCAATCAGCCC. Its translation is CASSRTEGNQP. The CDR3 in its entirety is CASSRTEGNQPQHF.

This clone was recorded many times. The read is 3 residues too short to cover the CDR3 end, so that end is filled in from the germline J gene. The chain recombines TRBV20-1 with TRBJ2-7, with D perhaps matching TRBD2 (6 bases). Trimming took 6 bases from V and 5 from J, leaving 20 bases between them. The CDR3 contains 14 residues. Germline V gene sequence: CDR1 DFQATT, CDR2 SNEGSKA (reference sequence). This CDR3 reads CSALRAGSPHEQYF. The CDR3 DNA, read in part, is TGCAGTGCCCTGCGGGCGGGGTCCCCCCACGAG.

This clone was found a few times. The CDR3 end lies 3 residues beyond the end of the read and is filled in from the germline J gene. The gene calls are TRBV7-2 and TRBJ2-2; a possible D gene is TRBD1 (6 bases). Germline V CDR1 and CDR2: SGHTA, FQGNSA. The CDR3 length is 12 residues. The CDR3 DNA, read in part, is TGTGCCAGCAGTGGGACACGTGAAAAG. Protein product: CASSGTREK. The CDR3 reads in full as CASSGTREKLFF.

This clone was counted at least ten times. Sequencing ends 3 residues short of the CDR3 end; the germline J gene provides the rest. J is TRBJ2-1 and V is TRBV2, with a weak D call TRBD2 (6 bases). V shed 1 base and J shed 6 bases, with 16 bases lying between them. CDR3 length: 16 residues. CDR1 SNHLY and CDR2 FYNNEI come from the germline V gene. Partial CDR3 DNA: TGTGCCAGCAGTGAAGGGTGGCTAGTGGGGGGCAATGAG. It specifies CASSEGWLVGGNE. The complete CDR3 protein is CASSEGWLVGGNEQFF.

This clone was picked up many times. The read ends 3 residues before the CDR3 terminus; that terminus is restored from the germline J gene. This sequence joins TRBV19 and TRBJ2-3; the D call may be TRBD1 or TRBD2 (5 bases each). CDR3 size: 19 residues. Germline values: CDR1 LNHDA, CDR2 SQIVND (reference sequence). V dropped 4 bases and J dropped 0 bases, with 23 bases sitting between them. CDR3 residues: CASSKRAGSRTISTDTQYF. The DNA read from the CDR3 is TGTGCCAGTAGTAAGAGGGCAGGGAGCAGAACCATTAGCACAGATACG.

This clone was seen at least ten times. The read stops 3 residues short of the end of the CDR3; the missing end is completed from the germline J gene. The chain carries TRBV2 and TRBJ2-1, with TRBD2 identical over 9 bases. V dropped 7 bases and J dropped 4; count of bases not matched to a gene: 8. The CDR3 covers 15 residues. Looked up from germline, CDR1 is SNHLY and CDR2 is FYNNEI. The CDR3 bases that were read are TGTGCCAGCAACCTCGCGGGGGGGGGATACAATGAG. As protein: CASNLAGGGYNE. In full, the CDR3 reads CASNLAGGGYNEQFF. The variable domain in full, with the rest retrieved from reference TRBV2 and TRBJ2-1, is EPEVTQTPSHQVTQMGQEVILRCVPISNHLYFYWYRQILGQKVEFLVSFYNNEISEKSEIFDDQFSVERPDGSNFTLKIRSTKLEDSAMYFCASNLAGGGYNEQFFGPGTRLTVL.

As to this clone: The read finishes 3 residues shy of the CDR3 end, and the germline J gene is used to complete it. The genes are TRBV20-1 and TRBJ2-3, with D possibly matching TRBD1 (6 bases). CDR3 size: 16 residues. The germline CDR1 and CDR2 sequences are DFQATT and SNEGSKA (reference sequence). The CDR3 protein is CSARGGVGTGKLSQYF. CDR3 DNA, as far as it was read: TGCAGTGCTAGAGGCGGCGTCGGAACAGGGAAACTGTCG.

The CDR3 sequence is CASSQDRTTYEAFF. The CDR3 DNA, read in part, is TGTGCCAGTAGTCAGGACAGGACTACCTACGAG. The J gene is TRBJ1-1, the V gene TRBV19, with 7 positions matching TRBD1. The read ends 3 residues shy of where the CDR3 ends; the end is completed using the germline J gene. The germline gives CDR1 LNHDA, CDR2 SQIVND (reference sequence). This CDR3 has 14 residues.

The CDR3 is CSAGRWPEGARVQPQHF. The sequenced part of the CDR3 DNA is TGCAGTGCTGGTCGGTGGCCGGAGGGGGCGCGGGTTCAGCCC. V usage is TRBV20-1 and J usage is TRBJ1-5, with 7 bases aligning to TRBD1. The CDR3 end falls 3 residues outside the read, so it is completed with the germline J gene. Trimming removed 5 bases from V and 6 bases from J; junction bases left unmatched: 19. The CDR3 runs 17 residues. Germline assignment: CDR1 DFQATT and CDR2 SNEGSKA (reference sequence).

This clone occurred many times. The part of the CDR3 DNA that was read is TGTGCCAGTACTACGACAGGGAGCTCCTACGAG. Translating it yields CASTTTGSSYE. The CDR3 as a whole reads CASTTTGSSYEQYF. The V gene is TRBV19, the J gene TRBJ2-7; 7 nucleotides line up with TRBD1. The CDR3 goes on 3 residues after the read ends, and that part is filled in from the germline J gene. The CDR3 has 14 amino acids. Germline trimming cut 7 bases from V and 0 bases from J; bases unmatched to any gene: 6. CDR1 and CDR2 (germline): LNHDA, SQIVND (reference sequence). Full variable domain (rest looked up from reference TRBV19 and TRBJ2-7): DGGITQSPKYLFRKEGQNVTLSCEQNLNHDAMYWYRQDPGQGLRLIYYSQIVNDFQKGDIAEGYSVSREKKESFPLTVTSAQKNPTAFYLCASTTTGSSYEQYFGPGTRLTVT.